This is a list of T cell receptor beta chains from one sample in a study of shared clonotypes between healthy human individuals. Clones were read by immunoSEQ multiplex PCR, and TCRdb kept only the in-frame ones, dropping some. The sample records roughly 590,000 clones, roughly 95% being singletons. Sequenced input: naive CD8+ T cells sorted from blood. The receptors derive from a woman aged 25 to 39 in good health. Both conserved end residues are part of each CDR3. Each record gives: J gene, D gene, V gene, clone size, CDR3 DNA, CDR3 protein. The D gene is left open where the match is weak. Some rows have no size entry. The others give once, few or many, or a class for an expanded clone.

TRBJ2-7,NA,TRBV9,NA,TGTGCCAGCAGCGCCGCTGGGGATGGCCACGAGCAGTACTTC,CASSAAGDGHEQYF
TRBJ2-7,TRBD1,TRBV5-3,NA,TGTGCCAGAAGCCCTTTACCCCCAGGACAGGAACCCTACGAGCAGTACTTC,CARSPLPPGQEPYEQYF
TRBJ2-3,TRBD2,TRBV15,NA,TGTGCCACCAGCCGACAAGCGGGAGGCACAGATACGCAGTATTTT,CATSRQAGGTDTQYF
TRBJ2-7,NA,TRBV5-4,NA,TGTGCCAGCAGCTTGGAGAGGGAGAGATTCTACGAGCAGTACTTC,CASSLERERFYEQYF
TRBJ2-1,NA,TRBV5-1,once,TGCGCCAGCAGCTTGGTGTCAGGGCAGTACAATGAGCAGTTCTTC,CASSLVSGQYNEQFF
TRBJ2-1,TRBD2,TRBV13,NA,TGTGCCAGCAGCTTAGGGGTAGCGGGATTCGACGATGAGCAGTTCTTC,CASSLGVAGFDDEQFF
TRBJ2-7,TRBD1,TRBV28,NA,TGTGCCAGCAGTTTAGGACAGGGGGCGCGAGAGCAGTACTTC,CASSLGQGAREQYF
TRBJ2-7,TRBD1,TRBV15,NA,TGTGCCACCAGCAGTGGGGAGGGACAGGGAAACTTC,CATSSGEGQGNF
TRBJ2-5,NA,TRBV28,NA,TGTGCCAGCAGGGAAGGGATGTCTGTGACCCAGTACTTC,CASREGMSVTQYF
TRBJ2-5,NA,TRBV7-9,NA,TGTGCCAGCAGCCCAGGGGGGACAGAGGGGAACCAAGAGACCCAGTACTTC,CASSPGGTEGNQETQYF
TRBJ2-1,NA,TRBV9,NA,TGTGCCAGCAGCGCCAGGGTCAATGAGCAGTTCTTC,CASSARVNEQFF
TRBJ2-7,TRBD2,TRBV27,NA,TGTGCCAGCAGTTTACGACTAGCGGGACCCGGGCTCACCTACGAGCAGTACTTC,CASSLRLAGPGLTYEQYF
TRBJ2-5,NA,TRBV2,NA,TGTGCCAGCAAGAAGGGAGCGGAAAAATTCCAAGAGACCCAGTACTTC,CASKKGAEKFQETQYF
TRBJ2-5,TRBD1,TRBV5-1,NA,TGCGCCAGCAGCTTGGCAGGTGGTTATGGACAGGGAGGTTGGGAGACCCAGTACTTC,CASSLAGGYGQGGWETQYF
TRBJ1-4,TRBD1,TRBV28,NA,TGTGCCAGCAGTTTATGGCAAGACAGGGGTGAAAATGAAAAACTGTTTTTT,CASSLWQDRGENEKLFF
TRBJ2-5,TRBD2,TRBV5-1,once,TGCGCCAGCAGCTTAGGGTCGGGAGGGCGAGAGACCCAGTACTTC,CASSLGSGGRETQYF
TRBJ2-7,NA,TRBV5-1,NA,TGCGCCAGCAGCTTCCGGTCTCCGGATTTCTACTACGAGCAGTACTTC,CASSFRSPDFYYEQYF
TRBJ1-2,NA,TRBV7-9,NA,TGTGCCAGCAGCCCCGGGGTAGGTGACTATGGCTACACCTTC,CASSPGVGDYGYTF
TRBJ2-1,NA,TRBV2,NA,TGTGCCAGCGTTTCGGGTGGGGGGCCGCACAATGAGCAGTTCTTC,CASVSGGGPHNEQFF
TRBJ2-1,TRBD2,TRBV9,NA,TGTGCCAGCAGCGCACTTAGCGGGAGCTCCTACAATGAGCAGTTCTTC,CASSALSGSSYNEQFF
TRBJ2-1,TRBD1,TRBV27,NA,TGTGCCAGCAGACCGGGACAGGGGGTTTATGAGCAGTTCTTC,CASRPGQGVYEQFF
TRBJ1-5,NA,TRBV28,NA,TGTGCCAGCAGTCGAACCCGGACAGCGAGTCAGCCCCAGCATTTT,CASSRTRTASQPQHF